The 9 T cell receptor beta chains in this list originate from one sample, sequenced in a study of blood T cell repertoires in COVID-19. Generated by immunoSEQ multiplex PCR, the TCRdb table keeps only in-frame clones and is missing some. In the table there are about 130,000 clones, around 89% of which are singletons. The sample comprised peripheral blood. The receptors derive from a man in his 60s with COVID-19, enrolled during active disease.

The chain joins TRBV9 to TRBJ1-1; 7 positions agree with TRBD1. CDR1 is SGDLS, CDR2 YYNGEE, per germline. CDR3 length equals 15 residues. V dropped 0 bases and J dropped 4; count of bases not matched to a gene: 6. CDR3 amino acids: CASSVVGTVGTEAFF. The CDR3 DNA sequence: TGTGCCAGCAGCGTAGTCGGGACAGTGGGCACTGAAGCTTTCTTT.

The genes are TRBV6-2 or TRBV6-3 and TRBJ2-5; D is uncertain. The ends were cut back, 2 bases at V and 1 base at J, with 8 bases in the middle. Looked up from germline, CDR1 is MNHEY and CDR2 is SVGEGT. This CDR3 spans 14 amino acids. In DNA form, the CDR3 reads TGTGCCAGCAGTTACGGGCAGACCCAAGAGACCCAGTACTTC. Residues: CASSYGQTQETQYF.

This chain links TRBV14 with TRBJ2-7; perhaps TRBD2 as D (6 bases). The CDR3 has 14 amino acids. The V end was cut by 4 bases, the J end by 2 bases, with 12 bases between. Germline V gene lookup returns CDR1 SGHDN and CDR2 FVKESK. The CDR3 reads CASSRGTFTYEQYF. CDR3 DNA sequence: TGTGCCAGCAGCCGGGGGACTTTCACCTACGAGCAGTACTTC. The variable domain in full, with the rest retrieved from reference TRBV14 and TRBJ2-7, is EAGVTQFPSHSVIEKGQTVTLRCDPISGHDNLYWYRRVMGKEIKFLLHFVKESKQDESGMPNNRFLAERTGGTYSTLKVQPAELEDSGVYFCASSRGTFTYEQYFGPGTRLTVT.

This CDR3 is CASSPNPGPSRVAQYF. The CDR3 DNA follows: TGTGCCAGCAGTCCAAACCCCGGTCCCTCGCGTGTGGCCCAGTACTTC. The gene calls are TRBV6-2 or TRBV6-3 and TRBJ2-5; the D is unclear. CDR3 length: 16 residues. Trimming left V 5 bases short and J 9 bases short, with 25 bases between. Germline CDR1 and CDR2: MNHEY and SVGEGT.

V usage is TRBV3-1 (or the pseudogene TRBV3-2) and J usage is TRBJ2-7; 7 bases match TRBD1. Germline CDR1 is LGHDT and CDR2 is YNNKEL (reference sequence). V lost 1 base and J lost 5; bases outside the gene matches: 11. The CDR3 contains 16 residues. The CDR3 coding sequence is TGTGCCAGCAGCCAAGCCCTCGCCAGGGGGTCTGACGAGCAGTACTTC. Translating it yields CASSQALARGSDEQYF.

This chain connects TRBV12-3 or TRBV12-4 to TRBJ1-1; D might be TRBD1 (5 bases). This CDR3 has 13 amino acids. Trimming left V 6 bases short and J 1 base short, with 9 bases between. The CDR3 reads CASRGGSNTEAFF. The CDR3 DNA reads TGTGCCAGCAGGGGGGGATCGAACACTGAAGCTTTCTTT.

The rearrangement links TRBV9 to TRBJ1-1; D might be TRBD1 (5 bases). The CDR3 is 14 amino acids. Germline V gene lookup returns CDR1 SGDLS and CDR2 YYNGEE. Trimming stripped 3 bases from V and 5 bases from J, with 14 bases between. CDR3 amino acids: CASSGRTPGTEAFF. The CDR3 bases are TGTGCCAGCAGCGGCAGGACACCGGGTACTGAAGCTTTCTTT.

The rearrangement uses TRBV7-2 and TRBJ2-6, with D possibly matching TRBD2 (5 bases). The CDR3 consists of 17 residues. From germline, CDR1 is SGHTA and CDR2 FQGNSA. V shed 5 bases and J shed 0 bases, with 14 bases lying between them. CDR3 bases: TGTGCCAGCAGCATAGGACTCATCCTCTCTGGGGCCAACGTCCTGACTTTC. It translates to CASSIGLILSGANVLTF.

The chain has TRBV18 and TRBJ1-1; no firm D call. CDR3 length equals 13 residues. V lost 6 bases, J lost 1 base, and 9 bases lay in between. CDR1 is KGHSH and CDR2 is LQKENI in the germline V gene. The CDR3 sequence: CASSPRGNTEAFF. The DNA of the CDR3 is TGTGCCAGCTCTCCAAGAGGGAACACTGAAGCTTTCTTT.